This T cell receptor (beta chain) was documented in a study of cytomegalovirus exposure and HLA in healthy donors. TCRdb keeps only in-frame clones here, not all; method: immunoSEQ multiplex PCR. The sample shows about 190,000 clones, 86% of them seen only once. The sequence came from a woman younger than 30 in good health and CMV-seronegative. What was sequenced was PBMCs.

The CDR3 sequence is CASSHPSGANQPQHF. CDR3 nucleotide sequence: TGTGCCAGCAGCCATCCCTCAGGGGCCAATCAGCCCCAGCATTTT. This chain connects TRBV11-3 to TRBJ1-5; a weak D match, TRBD1 (6 bases). The V gene lost 5 bases and the J gene lost 3 bases, with 14 bases spanning the gap. CDR3 length: 15 amino acids. Germline V lookup: CDR1 SGHNT, CDR2 YENEEA.